The 10 T cell receptor beta chains below all came from one sample that was sequenced in a study of T cells in Graves' hyperthyroidism and ophthalmopathy. There were TCR beta CDR3 regions amplified from RNA transcripts. HTBI primers were the set used in a first-round RT-PCR of the TCR CDR3. TCRdb re-analysed the multiplex PCR reads in MiXCR, keeping a single row per CDR3 protein. Of hundreds of thousands of distinct CDR3 sequences detected, 16% appear once; the ten largest clones hold 18%. What was sequenced was blood. The receptors originated from a woman younger than 30 with Graves' hyperthyroidism.

This clonotype was seen repeatedly, ten times or more. The J gene is TRBJ2-1, the V gene TRBV7-9; D might be TRBD1 or TRBD2, each matching 5 bases. Trimming left V 0 bases short and J 8 bases short, with 11 bases between. CDR1 and CDR2 from the germline V gene are SEHNR and FQNEAQ (reference sequence). This CDR3 has 14 amino acids. The CDR3 sequence is CASSLAGVRDEQFF. The DNA of the CDR3 is TGTGCCAGCAGCTTAGCGGGAGTCAGGGATGAGCAGTTCTTC. The entire variable domain, with the rest obtained from reference TRBV7-9 and TRBJ2-1, is as follows: DTGVSQNPRHKITKRGQNVTFRCDPISEHNRLYWYRQTLGQGPEFLTYFQNEAQLEKSRLLSDRFSAERPKGSFSTLEIQRTEQGDSAMYLCASSLAGVRDEQFFGPGTRLTVL.

This clonotype has a count of ten or more. This chain joins TRBV2 and TRBJ2-1; D may be TRBD2 (6 bases). V shed 5 bases and J shed 4 bases, with 15 bases lying between them. The germline V gene has CDR1 SNHLY and CDR2 FYNNEI. This CDR3 has 15 amino acids. The CDR3 protein is CASSWGLAAYNEQFF. The CDR3 nucleotides are TGTGCCAGCAGTTGGGGACTGGCAGCATACAATGAGCAGTTCTTC.

V usage is TRBV7-9 and J usage is TRBJ2-1; 9 bases are shared with TRBD1. In germline, CDR1 is SEHNR, CDR2 FQNEAQ (reference sequence). This CDR3 comprises 15 residues. V was clipped by 3 bases and J by 5 bases; unmatched bases: 5. CDR3 DNA: TGTGCCAGCAGCTTGGGACAGGGAAGGGACAATGAGCAGTTCTTC. Amino acids: CASSLGQGRDNEQFF.

At least ten counts were recorded for this clonotype. One junction end does not reproduce the germline sequence, and a read error may be involved. The rearrangement links TRBV7-7 to TRBJ2-3, with 10 bases lining up with TRBD1. The CDR3 covers 17 residues. CDR1 is SSHAT, CDR2 FNYEAQ, per germline (reference sequence). The CDR3 DNA reads as TGTGCTAGCAGCCCCCGGTGGACGGGACAGGGGTTAGATACGCAGTATTTT. Its protein is CASSPRWTGQGLDTQYF. Full variable domain (remainder filled in from reference TRBV7-7 and TRBJ2-3): GAGVSQSPRYKVTKRGQDVTLRCDPISSHATLYWYQQALGQGPEFLTYFNYEAQPDKSGLPSDRFSAERPEGSISTLTIQRTEQRDSAMYRCASSPRWTGQGLDTQYFGPGTRLTVL.

Of note for this clonotype: This may stem from a read error, because a much larger clone lies one nucleotide away. J is TRBJ1-4 and V is TRBV11-2; D is ambiguous. Germline V CDR1 and CDR2: SGHAT, FQNNGV. There are 10 residues in the CDR3. This CDR3 reads CVSGGEKLFF. The CDR3 DNA follows: TGTGTCAGTGGAGGGGAAAAACTGTTTTTT.

This clonotype has at least ten counts. The chain carries TRBV12-3 or TRBV12-4 and TRBJ1-3, with D perhaps matching TRBD1 (5 bases). V was cut by 3 bases and J by 0 bases, with 6 bases left in between. The CDR3 is 14 amino acids. The CDR3 sequence is CASSFGGSGNTIYF. The DNA for the CDR3 is TGTGCCAGCAGTTTTGGGGGCTCTGGAAACACCATATATTTT.

This clonotype was seen at least ten times. The V gene is TRBV2, the J gene TRBJ1-1; no reliable D call. The CDR3 is made up of 12 amino acids. CDR1 is SNHLY and CDR2 is FYNNEI in the germline V gene. The V end lost 7 bases, the J end lost 0 bases, and 6 bases lay between the germline ends. For the CDR3, the DNA is TGTGCCAGCAATAGGGTGAACACTGAAGCTTTCTTT. Amino acids: CASNRVNTEAFF.

This clonotype was observed many times. This chain links TRBV7-2 with TRBJ2-1, with TRBD2 identical over 10 bases. The CDR3 contains 15 residues. Losses at the gene ends were 5 bases for V and 6 bases for J; bases not matched to a gene: 7. Germline CDR1 reads SGHTA; CDR2 reads FQGNSA. The CDR3 spells CASSPKRGGPNEQFF. The CDR3 coding sequence is TGTGCCAGCAGCCCTAAGCGGGGGGGCCCCAATGAGCAGTTCTTC.

The V gene is TRBV9, the J gene TRBJ2-1; no reliable D call. The CDR3 totals 12 residues. The germline V gene has CDR1 SGDLS and CDR2 YYNGEE. V shed 7 bases and J shed 8 bases, with 13 bases lying between them. The CDR3 nucleotides read TGTGCCAGCGGGCAAAGGGTTTATGAGCAGTTCTTC. Its translation: CASGQRVYEQFF.

This clonotype was detected many times. The J gene is TRBJ1-1, the V gene TRBV2; unclear D gene. Germline V gives CDR1 SNHLY, CDR2 FYNNEI. The CDR3 has 13 amino acids. Deletions cut 5 bases from V and 5 bases from J, with 12 bases between. The CDR3 protein is CASSKEVGTEAFF. The CDR3 coding sequence is TGTGCCAGCAGTAAAGAGGTTGGGACTGAAGCTTTCTTT.